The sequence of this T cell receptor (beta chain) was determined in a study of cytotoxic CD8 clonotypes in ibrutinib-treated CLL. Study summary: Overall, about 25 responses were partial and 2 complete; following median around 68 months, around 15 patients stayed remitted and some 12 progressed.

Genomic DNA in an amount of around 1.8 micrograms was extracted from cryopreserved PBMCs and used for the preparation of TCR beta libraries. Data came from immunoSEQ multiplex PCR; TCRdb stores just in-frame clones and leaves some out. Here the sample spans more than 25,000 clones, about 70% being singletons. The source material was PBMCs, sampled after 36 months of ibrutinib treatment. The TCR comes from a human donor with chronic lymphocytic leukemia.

CDR3 region: CASGPQTGSYEQYF. Written as DNA, the CDR3 is TGTGCCAGCGGACCTCAGACGGGCTCCTACGAGCAGTACTTC. The chain couples TRBV9 to TRBJ2-7; D ambiguous. This CDR3 comprises 14 residues. Between the trimmed V and J ends, which lost 7 bases and 0 bases, there was a span of 14 bases. The V gene's germline CDR1 is SGDLS and CDR2 YYNGEE.